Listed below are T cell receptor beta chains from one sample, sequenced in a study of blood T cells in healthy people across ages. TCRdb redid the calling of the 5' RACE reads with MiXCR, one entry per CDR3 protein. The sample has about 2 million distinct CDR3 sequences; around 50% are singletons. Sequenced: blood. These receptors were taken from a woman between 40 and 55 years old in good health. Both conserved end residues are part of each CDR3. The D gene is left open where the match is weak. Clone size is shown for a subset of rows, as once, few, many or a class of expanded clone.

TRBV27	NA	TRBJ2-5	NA	CASSRRGISTETQYF	TGTGCCAGCAGCCGCAGGGGAATTTCCACGGAGACCCAGTACTTC
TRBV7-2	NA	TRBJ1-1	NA	CASSLEGALNTEAFF	TGTGCCAGCAGCCTGGAGGGTGCTCTGAACACTGAAGCTTTCTTT
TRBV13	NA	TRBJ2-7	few	CASSIHRGIPYEQYF	TGTGCCAGCAGCATTCATAGGGGGATCCCCTACGAGCAGTACTTC
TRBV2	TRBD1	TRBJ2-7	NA	CVSRNDRGSYEQYF	TGTGTCAGCAGAAACGACAGGGGGAGCTACGAGCAGTACTTC
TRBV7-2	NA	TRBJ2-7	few	CASSLARDVGEQYF	TGTGCCAGCAGCTTAGCACGGGACGTGGGAGAGCAGTACTTC
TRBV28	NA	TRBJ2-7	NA	CASSVAAKGDEQYF	TGTGCCAGCAGTGTGGCGGCGAAGGGCGACGAGCAGTACTTC
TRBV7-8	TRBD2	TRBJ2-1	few	CASSSRGGDNEQFF	TGTGCCAGCAGCTCAAGGGGAGGGGATAATGAGCAGTTCTTC
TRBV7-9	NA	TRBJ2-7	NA	CASSVGPHRVAYEQYF	TGTGCCAGCAGCGTTGGGCCGCACAGGGTGGCCTACGAGCAGTACTTC
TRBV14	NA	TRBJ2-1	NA	CASSDERVVRLDEQFF	TGTGCCAGCAGCGACGAGCGGGTTGTGCGGCTCGATGAGCAGTTCTTC
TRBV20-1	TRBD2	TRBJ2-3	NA	CSARPGLAGASTDTQYF	TGCAGTGCTAGACCTGGACTAGCGGGGGCTAGCACAGATACGCAGTATTTT
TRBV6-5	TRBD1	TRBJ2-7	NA	CTSSYRTGVEQYF	TGTACCAGCAGTTACCGGACAGGGGTCGAGCAGTACTTC
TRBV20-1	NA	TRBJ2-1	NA	CSAKWQQETQFF	TGCAGTGCGAAGTGGCAGCAAGAGACCCAGTTCTTC
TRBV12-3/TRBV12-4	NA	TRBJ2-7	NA	CASSPGTTGAQYF	TGTGCCAGCAGTCCCGGGACAACCGGGGCGCAGTACTTC
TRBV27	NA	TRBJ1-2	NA	CASSFSQGGAYGYTF	TGTGCCAGCAGTTTCTCCCAAGGGGGAGCCTATGGCTACACCTTC
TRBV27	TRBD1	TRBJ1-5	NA	CASSGQADQPQHF	TGTGCCAGCAGTGGACAGGCGGATCAGCCCCAGCATTTT
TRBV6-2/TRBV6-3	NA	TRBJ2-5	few	CASSPLRGNQETQYF	TGTGCCAGCAGTCCCCTCAGGGGAAACCAAGAGACCCAGTACTTC
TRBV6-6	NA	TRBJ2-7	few	CTSNEAGSYEQYF	TGTACCAGCAACGAGGCGGGGAGCTACGAGCAGTACTTC
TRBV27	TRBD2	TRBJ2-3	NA	CASSPYGGVDTDTQYF	TGTGCCAGCAGCCCCTACGGGGGGGTAGACACAGATACGCAGTATTTT
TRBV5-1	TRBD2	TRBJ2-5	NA	CASSPGLAGGSVETQYF	TGCGCCAGCAGCCCCGGACTAGCGGGGGGATCTGTGGAGACCCAGTACTTC